The clone carrying this T cell receptor beta chain has only one observation. These data originate in a study of blood T cell repertoires in COVID-19. Study context: Acute and convalescent COVID-19 samples came from the United States, Italy and Spain. Sources were T cells, B-cell-depleted T cells, or PBMCs; the material itself was cDNA or gDNA.

CDR3 length equals 16 residues. The V and J ends lost 4 bases and 2 bases respectively, with 14 bases between them. The germline CDR1 and CDR2 sequences are MGHRA and YSYEKL. Authors' processing steps: Using reference gene primer amplification, nucleated cell counts were estimated. Sequencing was performed with immunoSEQ multiplex PCR; in TCRdb, only in-frame clones are kept and a portion is missing. The V and J calls and clone size come from that table; D and trimming were worked out from the DNA. The sample records 55,000 to 75,000 clones, 90% to 95% being singletons. The gene calls are TRBV4-1 and TRBJ2-2; D might be TRBD2 (5 bases). This sequence was found in a human donor in a cohort sampled during active COVID-19. The sequenced sample was peripheral blood. Here the CDR3 reads CASSPRVAYNTGELFF. The CDR3 coding sequence is TGCGCCAGCAGCCCCCGAGTAGCGTATAACACCGGGGAGCTGTTTTTT.